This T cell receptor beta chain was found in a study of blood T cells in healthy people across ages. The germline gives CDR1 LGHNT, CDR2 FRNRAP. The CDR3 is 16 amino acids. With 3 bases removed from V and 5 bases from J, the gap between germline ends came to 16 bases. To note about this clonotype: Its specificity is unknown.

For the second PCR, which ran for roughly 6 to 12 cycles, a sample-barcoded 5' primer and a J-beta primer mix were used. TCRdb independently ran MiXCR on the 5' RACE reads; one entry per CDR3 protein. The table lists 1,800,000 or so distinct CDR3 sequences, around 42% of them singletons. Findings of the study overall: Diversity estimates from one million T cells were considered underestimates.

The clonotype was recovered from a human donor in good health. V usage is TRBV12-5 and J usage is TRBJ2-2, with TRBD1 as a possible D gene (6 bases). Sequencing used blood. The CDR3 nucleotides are TGTGCTAGTGGTTTCCTCCTCCAGGGGTATACCGGGGAGCTGTTTTTT. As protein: CASGFLLQGYTGELFF.